This paragraph covers one TCR beta chain sequence. Germline and junction disagree at one end, which may indicate a read error. Germline V gives CDR1 SGDLS, CDR2 YYNGEE. This CDR3 is 14 amino acids long. Molecular barcoding with unique molecular identifiers was used for the TCRbeta library. Each CDR3 protein gets one entry after TCRdb re-called the PCR reads with MiXCR. The sample has under 350,000 distinct CDR3 sequences; almost 10% are singletons. The source of the sample is a study of T-cell reconstitution after alpha-beta-depleted transplantation in children. The material sequenced was PBMCs from the stem cell graft donor, taken from the stem cell graft. This TCR came from a human donor who donated a stem cell graft to a child with SCID. The chain links TRBV9 to TRBJ2-5, with a possible D match to TRBD2 (6 bases). In nucleotides, the CDR3 is TGTGCCGGCAGCGTATACGGGGGAGAAGAGACCCAGTACTTC. Protein: CAGSVYGGEETQYF.